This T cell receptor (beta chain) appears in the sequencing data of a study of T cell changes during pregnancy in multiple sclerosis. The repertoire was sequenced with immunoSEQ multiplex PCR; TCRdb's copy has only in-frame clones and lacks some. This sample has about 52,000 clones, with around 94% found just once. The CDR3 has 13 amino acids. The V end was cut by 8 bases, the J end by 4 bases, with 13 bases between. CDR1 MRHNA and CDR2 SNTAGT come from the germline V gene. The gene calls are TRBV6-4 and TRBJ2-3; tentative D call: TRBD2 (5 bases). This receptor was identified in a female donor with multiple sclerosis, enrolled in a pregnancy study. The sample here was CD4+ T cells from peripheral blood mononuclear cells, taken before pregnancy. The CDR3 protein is CASLGKSPDTQYF. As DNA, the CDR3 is TGTGCCAGCCTCGGGAAGAGCCCAGATACGCAGTATTTT.